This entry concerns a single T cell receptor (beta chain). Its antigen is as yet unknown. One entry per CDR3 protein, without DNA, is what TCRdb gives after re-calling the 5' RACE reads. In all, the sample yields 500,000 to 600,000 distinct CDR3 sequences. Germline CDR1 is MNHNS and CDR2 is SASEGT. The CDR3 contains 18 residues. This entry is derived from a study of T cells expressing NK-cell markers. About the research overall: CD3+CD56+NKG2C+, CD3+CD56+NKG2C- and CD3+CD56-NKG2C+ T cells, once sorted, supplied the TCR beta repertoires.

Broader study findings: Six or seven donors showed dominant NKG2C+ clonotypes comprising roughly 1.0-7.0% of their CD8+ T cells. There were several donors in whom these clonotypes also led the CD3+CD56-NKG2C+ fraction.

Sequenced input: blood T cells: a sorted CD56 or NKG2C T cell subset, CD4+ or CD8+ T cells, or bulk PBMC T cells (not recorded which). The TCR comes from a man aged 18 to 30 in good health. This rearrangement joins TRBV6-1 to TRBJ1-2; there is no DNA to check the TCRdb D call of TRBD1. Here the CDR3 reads CASSVQLGLTGGLSGYTF.